Each of the 20 T cell receptor beta chains below was sequenced from the same sample in a study of cytomegalovirus exposure and HLA in healthy donors. This PCR relied on a set of 60 Vbeta primers and 13 Jbeta primers. Repertoires were generated with immunoSEQ multiplex PCR, while TCRdb's copy carries only in-frame clones and drops some. The table includes approximately 160,000 clones, 65% to 80% detected once. What was sequenced was PBMCs. The receptor source for this set is a woman aged 40 to 50 in good health and CMV-seropositive.

The chain uses TRBV6-5 and TRBJ2-1, with 7 bases matching TRBD2. J gave up 5 bases and V 3 bases, and 10 bases lay outside the gene matches. From germline, CDR1 is MNHEY and CDR2 SVGAGI. The length of the CDR3 is 16 residues. For the CDR3, the DNA is TGTGCCAGCAGTTATGCTCTAGGCGGGGGACACAATGAGCAGTTCTTC. Encoded protein: CASSYALGGGHNEQFF.

This clone was seen only a few times. The chain is built from TRBV6-6 and TRBJ2-1; D gene ambiguous. Trimming removed 0 bases from V and 4 bases from J, with 4 bases in between. Germline lookup yields CDR1 MNHNY and CDR2 SVGAGI (reference sequence). The CDR3 sequence is 13 residues long. The CDR3 loop reads CASSYSSYNEQFF. For the CDR3, the DNA is TGTGCCAGCAGTTACTCGTCTTACAATGAGCAGTTCTTC.

This chain connects TRBV9 to TRBJ2-2, with 7 bases identical to TRBD1. Trimming at V came to 5 bases and at J to 5 bases, leaving 6 bases not matched to a gene. CDR1 and CDR2 (germline): SGDLS, YYNGEE. The CDR3 sequence is 14 residues long. CDR3 DNA sequence: TGTGCCAGCAGAGGGGGCGCTGGGACCGGGGAGCTGTTTTTT. Translation gives CASRGGAGTGELFF. The whole variable domain, remainder taken from reference TRBV9 and TRBJ2-2, is DSGVTQTPKHLITATGQRVTLRCSPRSGDLSVYWYQQSLDQGLQFLIQYYNGEERAKGNILERFSAQQFPDLHSELNLSSLELGDSALYFCASRGGAGTGELFFGEGSRLTVL.

This clone was detected only once. The V gene is TRBV6-1, the J gene TRBJ2-7; D ambiguous. V lost 6 bases and J 2 bases, leaving 11 bases between the germline ends. This CDR3 has 13 amino acids. The germline CDR1 and CDR2 sequences are MNHNS and SASEGT. The CDR3 nucleotides read TGTGCCAGCAGATTGACAATTCCCTACGAGCAGTACTTC. It codes for CASRLTIPYEQYF.

The V and J genes are TRBV5-1 and TRBJ2-3; D call uncertain. The germline V gene has CDR1 SGHRS and CDR2 YFSETQ. V was clipped by 0 bases and J by 6 bases, with 11 bases between them. There are 14 residues in the CDR3. CDR3 nucleotide sequence: TGCGCCAGCAGCTTGGCAATAGTTCTGGATACGCAGTATTTT. Translation gives CASSLAIVLDTQYF.

This clone was counted between two and nine times. V and J are TRBV15 and TRBJ1-2; 8 bases agree with TRBD1. The germline CDR1 and CDR2 sequences are LNHNV and YYDKDF (reference sequence). The CDR3 totals 15 residues. J was trimmed by 4 bases and V by 3 bases; bases with no gene match: 7. The CDR3 spells CATSSPDRVFYGYTF. The CDR3 bases are TGTGCCACCAGCAGTCCGGACAGGGTTTTCTATGGCTACACCTTC.

The chain couples TRBV29-1 to TRBJ2-5; 7 nucleotides line up with TRBD1. The germline gives CDR1 SQVTM, CDR2 ANQGSEA. Trimming took 3 bases from V and 4 from J; bases not matched to a gene: 20. The CDR3 is 18 residues long. CDR3 DNA sequence: TGCAGCGTTGATTCCCTCCTAGTGAGGGGGCCCGCCCCAGAGACCCAGTACTTC. Translating it yields CSVDSLLVRGPAPETQYF.

The J gene is TRBJ2-6, the V gene TRBV5-8; 7 positions match TRBD1. Germline V gene sequence: CDR1 SGHTS, CDR2 YDEGEE. V lost 4 bases and J lost 0; bases outside the gene matches: 7. CDR3 size: 17 residues. CDR3: CASSQGQFISGANVLTF. In DNA, the CDR3 is TGTGCCAGCAGCCAGGGACAGTTTATCTCTGGGGCCAACGTCCTGACTTTC.

The chain has TRBV13 and TRBJ1-1; TRBD1 might be the D (6 bases). Deletions cut 2 bases from V and 6 bases from J, with 10 bases between. Germline V gene sequence: CDR1 PRHDT, CDR2 FYEKMQ (reference sequence). The CDR3 is 13 residues long. The CDR3 reads CASSLRGAPEAFF. CDR3 in DNA: TGTGCCAGCAGCTTACGGGGGGCCCCTGAAGCTTTCTTT.

The chain is built from TRBV29-1 and TRBJ2-5; maybe TRBD1 (7 bases). From germline, CDR1 is SQVTM and CDR2 ANQGSEA. The CDR3 loop spans 13 amino acids. The V end lost 7 bases, the J end lost 3 bases, and 15 bases lay between the germline ends. CDR3 loop: CSGGRTGEETQYF. CDR3 coding DNA: TGCAGCGGTGGGAGGACAGGAGAAGAGACCCAGTACTTC.

The rearrangement joins TRBV7-9 to TRBJ1-4, with D hard to call. V was cut by 6 bases and J by 2 bases, with 16 bases left in between. This CDR3 contains 16 residues. The V gene's germline CDR1 is SEHNR and CDR2 FQNEAQ (reference sequence). CDR3 DNA sequence: TGTGCCAGCAGAAGCAGCGGAGGCGCGACTAATGAAAAACTGTTTTTT. The encoded protein is CASRSSGGATNEKLFF.

The chain employs TRBV7-2 and TRBJ2-1, with 10 positions matching TRBD2. This CDR3 region has 16 residues. The V and J ends lost 5 bases and 8 bases, in that order; junction bases with no gene match: 12. Germline V gene lookup returns CDR1 SGHTA and CDR2 FQGNSA. The CDR3 is CASSRTVSGGAYEQFF. The CDR3 region has the DNA TGTGCCAGCAGCCGTACGGTCAGCGGGGGGGCCTATGAGCAGTTCTTC.

Turning to this clone: Sequence at one end of the junction differs from germline and may be a read error. This chain connects TRBV7-9 to TRBJ1-2; 8 nucleotides agree with TRBD1. Per the germline V gene, CDR1 is SEHNR and CDR2 is FQNEAQ (reference sequence). The CDR3 is made up of 12 amino acids. DNA of the CDR3: TGTTCCAGCAGCTCGACAGGGGACGGCTACACCTTC. As protein: CSSSSTGDGYTF. Filled out from reference TRBV7-9 and TRBJ1-2, the complete variable domain reads DTGVSQNPRHKITKRGQNVTFRCDPISEHNRLYWYRQTLGQGPEFLTYFQNEAQLEKSRLLSDRFSAERPKGSFSTLEIQRTEQGDSAMYLCSSSSTGDGYTFGSGTRLTVV.

The chain uses TRBV29-1 and TRBJ1-2, with 8 positions matching TRBD1. Germline V gives CDR1 SQVTM, CDR2 ANQGSEA. The trim removed 3 bases at V and 8 bases at J, leaving 11 bases unmatched. CDR3 length: 14 residues. The CDR3 bases are TGCAGCGTTGATGTGGGGACAGGACGGACGGGCTACACCTTC. Translated: CSVDVGTGRTGYTF.

This clone was seen a few times. The V gene is TRBV5-1, the J gene TRBJ2-2; possible D gene TRBD1, 6 bases. CDR1 and CDR2 from the germline V gene are SGHRS and YFSETQ. The length of the CDR3 is 15 residues. V was pared by 4 bases and J by 5 bases, with 15 bases between. This CDR3 reads CASSPPGVGTGELFF. CDR3 coding DNA: TGCGCCAGCAGCCCCCCAGGGGTTGGGACCGGGGAGCTGTTTTTT.

The V gene is TRBV19, the J gene TRBJ1-1, with 9 bases aligning to TRBD1. CDR3 length equals 13 residues. CDR1 LNHDA and CDR2 SQIVND come from the germline V gene (reference sequence). V lost 9 bases and J lost 4; bases outside the gene matches: 6. The CDR3 protein is CASNRGRITEAFF. The CDR3 DNA reads TGTGCCAGCAACAGGGGGCGAATCACTGAAGCTTTCTTT.

The chain joins TRBV9 to TRBJ2-1; TRBD2 matches at 10 bases. Germline V gives CDR1 SGDLS, CDR2 YYNGEE. The CDR3 is 16 amino acids. V trimming: 4 bases; J trimming: 5 bases; junction bases outside the gene matches: 9. Here the CDR3 DNA reads TGTGCCAGCAGCCCAGACCTAGCGGGAGACCACAATGAGCAGTTCTTC. Amino acid sequence: CASSPDLAGDHNEQFF.

This clone was counted a few times. The chain uses TRBV2 and TRBJ2-1; possible D gene TRBD2, 7 bases. Between the trimmed V and J ends, which lost 0 bases and 8 bases, there was a span of 8 bases. The CDR3 length is 13 residues. CDR1 SNHLY and CDR2 FYNNEI come from the germline V gene. CDR3 in amino acids: CASSEAGGDEQFF. In nucleotides, the CDR3 is TGTGCCAGCAGTGAAGCAGGGGGGGATGAGCAGTTCTTC.

This sequence joins TRBV7-9 and TRBJ1-3, with D possibly matching TRBD1 (6 bases). Germline assignment: CDR1 SEHNR and CDR2 FQNEAQ (reference sequence). Trimming took 2 bases from V and 2 from J, leaving 13 bases between them. The CDR3 has 16 residues. CDR3 DNA: TGTGCCAGCAGCTTAACCCCGACAGGTCCTGGAAACACCATATATTTT. This sequence encodes CASSLTPTGPGNTIYF.

This chain uses TRBV29-1 with TRBJ2-5, with D possibly being TRBD1 (7 bases). Germline V gives CDR1 SQVTM, CDR2 ANQGSEA. Deletions cut 4 bases from V and 8 bases from J, with 23 bases between. The CDR3 length is 15 residues. The CDR3 spells CSVGTQGGGHTTQYF. Here the CDR3 DNA reads TGCAGCGTTGGGACCCAGGGGGGTGGACATACAACCCAGTACTTC.